The clone carrying this T cell receptor beta chain was detected a few times. No antigen is known for it. The record originates from a study of response to subunit inactivated influenza vaccine. V was cut by 1 base and J by 6 bases, with 16 bases left in between. The germline V gene encodes CDR1 SGHTS and CDR2 YDEGEE. The CDR3 has 15 residues. Regarding the study as a whole: Seasonal influenza vaccination, on each occasion, was suggested by the authors to recruit few new T cells.

TCRdb used MiXCR to reprocess the RT-PCR reads, holding one entry per CDR3 protein. The table has some 500,000 distinct CDR3 sequences, roughly 23% seen once; the top ten hold 1.9%. The receptor was derived from a man aged 50 or older who received an inactivated influenza vaccine. The V gene is TRBV5-8, the J gene TRBJ1-1; possibly TRBD1 for D (6 bases). The specimen was CD4+ T cells sorted from PBMCs, collected approximately 5 days after vaccination. CDR3 loop: CASSLLGLGGPEAFF. The CDR3 nucleotides are TGTGCCAGCAGCTTGTTAGGCTTGGGGGGCCCTGAAGCTTTCTTT. Based on the CDR3 plus reference TRBV5-8 and TRBJ1-1, the full variable domain is EAGVTQSPTHLIKTRGQQATLRCSPISGHTSVYWYQQALGLGLQFLLWYDEGEERNRGNFPPRFSGRQFPNYSSELNVNALELEDSALYLCASSLLGLGGPEAFFGQGTRLTVV.